Shown below are 27 T cell receptor beta chains from a single sample sequenced in a study of T cells in Graves' hyperthyroidism and ophthalmopathy. Amplification of TCR beta CDR3 regions was performed using RNA transcripts as template. With the HTBI primer set, the TCR CDR3 went through a first round of RT-PCR. Using its own MiXCR run on the multiplex PCR reads, TCRdb lists one record per CDR3 protein. Of 650,000 to 850,000 distinct CDR3 sequences detected, around 20% appear once; the ten largest clones hold about a sixth. Input material: blood. The receptors were sampled from a woman between 45 and 60 years old with Graves' hyperthyroidism that later progressed to Graves' ophthalmopathy.

This clonotype was seen only a few times. The rearrangement joins TRBV9 to TRBJ2-1, with 8 bases fitting TRBD2. Germline lookup yields CDR1 SGDLS and CDR2 YYNGEE. The CDR3 is made up of 17 amino acids. Trimming cost V 3 bases and J 1 base; bases outside gene matches: 9. Here the CDR3 reads CASSGRGGLGSYNEQFF. The DNA for the CDR3 is TGTGCCAGCAGCGGCCGAGGGGGACTAGGATCCTACAATGAGCAGTTCTTC.

The chain combines TRBV3-1 with TRBJ1-2; tentative D call: TRBD1 (5 bases). Trimming shortened V by 1 base and J by 1 base, and 7 bases separated the two germline ends. This CDR3 is 14 amino acids long. Germline CDR1 and CDR2: LGHDT and YNNKEL (reference sequence). The CDR3 is CASSQADSNYGYTF. The CDR3 bases are TGTGCCAGCAGCCAAGCAGACAGTAACTATGGCTACACCTTC.

This clonotype was seen repeatedly, ten times or more. V usage is TRBV7-2 and J usage is TRBJ2-5; 13 nucleotides agree with TRBD2. CDR1 is SGHTA, CDR2 FQGNSA, per germline. V was clipped by 1 base and J by 10 bases; unmatched bases: 3. CDR3 length equals 14 residues. The DNA of the CDR3 is TGTGCCAGCAGCTTAGTACTAGCGGGGGGGGGCCAGTACTTC. Translating it yields CASSLVLAGGGQYF. The full variable domain, with the rest looked up from reference TRBV7-2 and TRBJ2-5, is GAGVSQSPSNKVTEKGKDVELRCDPISGHTALYWYRQSLGQGLEFLIYFQGNSAPDKSGLPSDRFSAERTGGSVSTLTIQRTQQEDSAVYLCASSLVLAGGGQYFGPGTRLLVL.

The chain employs TRBV6-9 and TRBJ1-4; D remains unclear. V dropped 5 bases and J dropped 5 bases, with 12 bases sitting between them. CDR1 is MNHGY and CDR2 is SVAAGI in the germline V gene. The CDR3 totals 14 residues. CDR3 residues: CASSDEFLNEKLFF. The CDR3 DNA reads as TGTGCCAGCAGTGATGAGTTTCTGAATGAAAAACTGTTTTTT.

There are many counts of this clonotype. The rearrangement uses TRBV20-1 and TRBJ1-5, with unresolved D. The germline V and J ends were trimmed by 6 bases and 0 bases, with 15 bases remaining between them. Germline assignment: CDR1 DFQATT and CDR2 SNEGSKA (reference sequence). This CDR3 has 15 amino acids. The CDR3 spells CSAGRGGYSNQPQHF. For the CDR3, the DNA is TGCAGTGCCGGACGAGGTGGATATAGCAATCAGCCCCAGCATTTT.

The J gene is TRBJ2-1, the V gene TRBV5-6; D is uncertain. This CDR3 is 12 amino acids long. Germline V gene sequence: CDR1 SGHDT, CDR2 YYEEEE. Trimming cost V 0 bases and J 9 bases, with 7 bases left between them. This CDR3 is CASSLGVPEQFF. CDR3 coding DNA: TGTGCCAGCAGCTTGGGAGTTCCTGAGCAGTTCTTC.

The chain carries TRBV6-1 and TRBJ2-1; 8 bases are a match to TRBD1. V was clipped by 6 bases and J by 0 bases; unmatched bases: 7. The CDR3 is 16 amino acids. Germline loops: CDR1 MNHNS, CDR2 SASEGT. The CDR3 bases are TGTGCCAGCAGCGACGGACAGGGCTTCTCCTACAATGAGCAGTTCTTC. Encoded protein: CASSDGQGFSYNEQFF.

This clonotype was seen a few times. The chain couples TRBV30 to TRBJ1-2; D possibly corresponds to TRBD1 (6 bases). CDR1 and CDR2 from the germline V gene are GTSNPN and SVGIG (reference sequence). The V end was cut by 4 bases, the J end by 6 bases, with 18 bases between. The CDR3 extends over 14 amino acids. The CDR3 nucleotides are TGTGCCTGGAATTATGGGGGCCCAGGGAATGGCTACACCTTC. Its translation: CAWNYGGPGNGYTF.

This clonotype was seen only a few times. This chain joins TRBV14 and TRBJ2-3; 10 bases fit TRBD2. The CDR3 is 18 amino acids. The germline V gene encodes CDR1 SGHDN and CDR2 FVKESK. V was clipped by 1 base and J by 0 bases; unmatched bases: 7. The CDR3, as DNA: TGTGCCAGCAGCCAAGTCCTAGCGGGGGTCTTTAGCACAGATACGCAGTATTTT. Translating it yields CASSQVLAGVFSTDTQYF.

The chain carries TRBV5-5 and TRBJ2-5; 11 bases map to TRBD2. The germline gives CDR1 SGHKS, CDR2 YYEKEE (reference sequence). The CDR3 has 16 residues. V dropped 1 base and J dropped 5; count of bases not matched to a gene: 7. This CDR3 is CASSLSLAGGRETQYF. DNA for the CDR3: TGTGCCAGCAGCTTGAGTCTAGCGGGGGGCCGCGAGACCCAGTACTTC.

This chain uses TRBV5-4 with TRBJ1-3; TRBD1 matches at 8 bases. V lost 6 bases to trimming and J lost 0 bases; unmatched junction nucleotides: 8. Germline V gene lookup returns CDR1 SGHNT and CDR2 YYREEE (reference sequence). CDR3 size: 16 residues. DNA of the CDR3: TGTGCCAGCAAATCAGGGGGCACGGGCTCTGGAAACACCATATATTTT. Translation: CASKSGGTGSGNTIYF.

This clonotype has just a few counts. The gene calls are TRBV20-1 and TRBJ1-2, with 8 bases aligning to TRBD1. Trimming removed 4 bases from V and 5 bases from J; junction bases left unmatched: 9. CDR3 length equals 14 residues. Germline CDR1 and CDR2: DFQATT and SNEGSKA (reference sequence). CDR3 nucleotide sequence: TGCAGTGCTAAAGCCTCCGGGACAGGTTATGGCTACACCTTC. Protein sequence: CSAKASGTGYGYTF.

This clonotype appeared many times. The rearrangement links TRBV14 to TRBJ2-7, with a possible D match to TRBD2 (6 bases). Trimming pared 4 bases from V and 2 bases from J, leaving 9 bases between. The CDR3 runs to 13 residues. CDR1 and CDR2 from the germline V gene are SGHDN and FVKESK. CDR3 loop: CASSLGGPYEQYF. The CDR3 nucleotides read TGTGCCAGCAGCCTCGGGGGACCCTACGAGCAGTACTTC.

This clonotype was seen repeatedly, ten times or more. The chain recombines TRBV2 with TRBJ2-7; tentatively, D is TRBD2 (5 bases). The CDR3 has 12 amino acids. The ends were cut back, 7 bases at V and 6 bases at J, with 13 bases in the middle. CDR1 and CDR2 from the germline V gene are SNHLY and FYNNEI. The CDR3 DNA is TGTGCCAGCACGAGGGTTCCCGCCGAGCAGTACTTC. Its translation is CASTRVPAEQYF.

This clonotype has ten or more counts. J is TRBJ2-3 and V is TRBV20-1; no clear D. CDR3 length: 13 residues. Germline assignment: CDR1 DFQATT and CDR2 SNEGSKA (reference sequence). V lost 3 bases, J lost 1 base, and 8 bases lay in between. CDR3 residues: CSASEQGTDTQYF. In DNA form, the CDR3 reads TGCAGTGCTAGTGAGCAGGGCACAGATACGCAGTATTTT.

In this sample, this clonotype turned up a few times. The chain uses TRBV3-1 and TRBJ2-3; TRBD1 is a possible D gene (6 bases). V gave up 3 bases and J gave up 4 bases, with 8 bases separating them. The length of the CDR3 is 13 residues. Germline V gene lookup returns CDR1 LGHDT and CDR2 YNNKEL (reference sequence). The CDR3 here is CASSHEGADTQYF. Here the CDR3 DNA reads TGTGCCAGCAGCCACGAGGGGGCAGATACGCAGTATTTT.

This clonotype was recorded a few times. The chain combines TRBV6-1 with TRBJ2-3, with 12 positions matching TRBD2. The CDR3 extends over 13 amino acids. Germline V gives CDR1 MNHNS, CDR2 SASEGT. V lost 6 bases, J lost 11 bases, and 6 bases stayed unmatched. The CDR3 here is CASRPASGGEQYF. The CDR3 DNA reads TGTGCCAGCAGACCTGCTAGCGGGGGGGAGCAGTATTTT.

The chain recombines TRBV7-6 with TRBJ1-2, with D unclear. The CDR3 totals 15 residues. The V and J ends lost 2 bases and 6 bases respectively, with 16 bases between them. Germline CDR1 is SGHVS and CDR2 is FNYEAQ. Here the CDR3 reads CASSLTGNPSHGYTF. As DNA, the CDR3 is TGTGCCAGCAGCTTAACCGGGAACCCCAGTCATGGCTACACCTTC.

This clonotype has only a few counts. The chain employs TRBV6-1 and TRBJ2-6; a weak D match, TRBD2 (7 bases). V was clipped by 6 bases and J by 0 bases, with 12 bases between them. The CDR3 is 16 residues long. Germline V gene sequence: CDR1 MNHNS, CDR2 SASEGT. The DNA of the CDR3 is TGTGCCAGCAGAGCGGGACATATCTCTGGGGCCAACGTCCTGACTTTC. Translated, it gives CASRAGHISGANVLTF.

In its sample, this clonotype was seen a few times. The chain employs TRBV7-9 and TRBJ1-2, with TRBD1 matching over 8 bases. CDR3 length equals 18 residues. V lost 4 bases, J lost 1 base, and 14 bases stayed unmatched. From germline, CDR1 is SEHNR and CDR2 FQNEAQ (reference sequence). CDR3 coding DNA: TGTGCCAGCAGCTCAAGTCTAGGTGTTGACAGGGGTAACTATGGCTACACCTTC. Translation: CASSSSLGVDRGNYGYTF.

This sequence joins TRBV12-3 or TRBV12-4 and TRBJ2-2; TRBD1 matches 7 bases. The CDR3 has 14 residues. V dropped 6 bases and J dropped 4; count of bases not matched to a gene: 5. The CDR3 reads CASSWGQLTGELFF. The DNA of the CDR3 is TGTGCCAGCAGCTGGGGACAGCTCACCGGGGAGCTGTTTTTT.

This clonotype was seen a handful of times. The rearrangement joins TRBV7-9 to TRBJ2-5, with 7 bases that match TRBD1. V lost 5 bases and J lost 2; bases outside the gene matches: 11. The CDR3 is 16 amino acids. CDR1 and CDR2 from the germline V gene are SEHNR and FQNEAQ (reference sequence). The CDR3 spells CASSPRTGRGQETQYF. Written as DNA, the CDR3 is TGTGCCAGCAGCCCTAGGACAGGTAGAGGGCAAGAGACCCAGTACTTC.

This clonotype appeared a few times. The chain joins TRBV19 to TRBJ1-5; D gene ambiguous. The germline V and J ends were trimmed by 5 bases and 0 bases, with 11 bases remaining between them. This CDR3 is built from 15 residues. CDR1 and CDR2 (germline): LNHDA, SQIVND (reference sequence). The CDR3 reads CASSPRLGSNQPQHF. In DNA, the CDR3 is TGTGCCAGTAGTCCCCGATTAGGTAGCAATCAGCCCCAGCATTTT.

The rearrangement uses TRBV9 and TRBJ2-7, with 9 bases aligning to TRBD1. Germline trimming cut 4 bases from V and 5 bases from J; bases unmatched to any gene: 7. Looked up from germline, CDR1 is SGDLS and CDR2 is YYNGEE. This CDR3 is built from 14 residues. The CDR3 loop is CASSMTGGSHEQYF. CDR3 DNA: TGTGCCAGCAGCATGACAGGGGGATCACACGAGCAGTACTTC.

This clonotype was detected only a few times. This chain uses TRBV9 with TRBJ2-7, with 9 positions matching TRBD1. Germline assignment: CDR1 SGDLS and CDR2 YYNGEE. CDR3 length equals 17 residues. V shed 3 bases and J 6 bases; nucleotides not matched to a gene: 16. CDR3 nucleotide sequence: TGTGCCAGCAGCGCCGACCCCGGGACAGGGTATTTGGGCGAGCAGTACTTC. Amino acids: CASSADPGTGYLGEQYF.

The genes are TRBV5-1 and TRBJ1-3; D gene unclear. The CDR3 totals 14 residues. The V gene lost 0 bases and the J gene lost 0 bases, with 4 bases spanning the gap. Germline assignment: CDR1 SGHRS and CDR2 YFSETQ. CDR3 sequence reads: CASSLETSGNTIYF. The DNA of the CDR3 is TGCGCCAGCAGCTTGGAAACCTCTGGAAACACCATATATTTT.

This clonotype was observed a handful of times. This chain joins TRBV6-1 and TRBJ2-3; 8 bases agree with TRBD2. Unmatched junction bases numbered 8, after V lost 3 bases and J lost 0 bases. Germline lookup yields CDR1 MNHNS and CDR2 SASEGT. The CDR3 runs 17 residues. The CDR3 DNA follows: TGTGCCAGCAGTGAGAGGAGCGGGGGCCCTAGCACAGATACGCAGTATTTT. Amino acid sequence: CASSERSGGPSTDTQYF.